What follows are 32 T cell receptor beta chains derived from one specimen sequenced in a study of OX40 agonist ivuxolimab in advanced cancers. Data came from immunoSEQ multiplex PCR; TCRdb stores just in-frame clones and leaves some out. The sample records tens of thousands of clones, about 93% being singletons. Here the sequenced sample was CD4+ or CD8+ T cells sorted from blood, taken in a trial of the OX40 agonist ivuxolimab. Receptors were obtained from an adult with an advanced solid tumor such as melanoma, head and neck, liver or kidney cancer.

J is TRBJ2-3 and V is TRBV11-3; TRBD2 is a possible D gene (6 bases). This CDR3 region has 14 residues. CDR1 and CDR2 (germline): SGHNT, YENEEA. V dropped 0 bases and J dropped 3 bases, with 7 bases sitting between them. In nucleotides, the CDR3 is TGTGCCAGCAGCTTAGAGGGGGGAACAGATACGCAGTATTTT. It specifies CASSLEGGTDTQYF. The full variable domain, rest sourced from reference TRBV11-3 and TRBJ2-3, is EAGVVQSPRYKIIEKKQPVAFWCNPISGHNTLYWYLQNLGQGPELLIRYENEEAVDDSQLPKDRFSAERLKGVDSTLKIQPAELGDSAVYLCASSLEGGTDTQYFGPGTRLTVL.

For the CDR3, the DNA is TGTGCCACCAACGGGGGGGAGCCTGAGAAAGGGACTAATGAAAAACTGTTTTTT. This translates into CATNGGEPEKGTNEKLFF. The chain links TRBV28 to TRBJ1-4; TRBD1 might be the D (5 bases). This CDR3 is built from 18 residues. Trimming removed 10 bases at V and 2 bases at J, with 26 bases between. Germline CDR1 is MDHEN and CDR2 is SYDVKM.

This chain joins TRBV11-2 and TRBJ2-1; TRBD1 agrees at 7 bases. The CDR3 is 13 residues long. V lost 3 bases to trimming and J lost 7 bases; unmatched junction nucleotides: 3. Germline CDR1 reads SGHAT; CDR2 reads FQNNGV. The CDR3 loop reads CASSFEDRNEQFF. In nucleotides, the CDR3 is TGTGCCAGCAGCTTTGAGGACAGGAATGAGCAGTTCTTC.

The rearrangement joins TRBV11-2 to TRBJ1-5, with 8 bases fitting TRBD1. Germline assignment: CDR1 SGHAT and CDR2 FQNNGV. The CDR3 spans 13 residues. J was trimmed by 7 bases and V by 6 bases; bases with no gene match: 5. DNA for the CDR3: TGTGCCAGCAGTCCCGACAGGGGACAGCCCCAGCATTTT. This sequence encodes CASSPDRGQPQHF.

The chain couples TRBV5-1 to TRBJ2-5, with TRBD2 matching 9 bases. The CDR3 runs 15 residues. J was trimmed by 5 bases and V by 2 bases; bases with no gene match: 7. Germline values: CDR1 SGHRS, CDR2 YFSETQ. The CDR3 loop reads CASSLASGAAETQYF. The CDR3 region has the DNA TGCGCCAGCAGCTTAGCTAGCGGGGCGGCGGAGACCCAGTACTTC.

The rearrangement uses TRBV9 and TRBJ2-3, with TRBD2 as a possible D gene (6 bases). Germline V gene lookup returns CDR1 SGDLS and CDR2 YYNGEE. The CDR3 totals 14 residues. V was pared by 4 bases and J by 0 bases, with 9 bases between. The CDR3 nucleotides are TGTGCCAGCAGCAGGGAGGTGAGCACAGATACGCAGTATTTT. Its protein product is CASSREVSTDTQYF. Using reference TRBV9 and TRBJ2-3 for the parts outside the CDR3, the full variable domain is DSGVTQTPKHLITATGQRVTLRCSPRSGDLSVYWYQQSLDQGLQFLIQYYNGEERAKGNILERFSAQQFPDLHSELNLSSLELGDSALYFCASSREVSTDTQYFGPGTRLTVL.

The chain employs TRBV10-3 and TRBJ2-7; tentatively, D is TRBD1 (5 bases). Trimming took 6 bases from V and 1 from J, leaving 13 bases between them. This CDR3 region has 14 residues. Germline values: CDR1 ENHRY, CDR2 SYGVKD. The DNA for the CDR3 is TGTGCCATCAGGGCAGGACAAGATTCCTACGAGCAGTACTTC. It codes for CAIRAGQDSYEQYF.

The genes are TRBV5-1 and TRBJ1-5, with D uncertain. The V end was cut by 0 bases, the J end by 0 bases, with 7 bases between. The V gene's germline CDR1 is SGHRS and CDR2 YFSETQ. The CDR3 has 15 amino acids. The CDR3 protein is CASSLDGNSNQPQHF. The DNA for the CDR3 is TGCGCCAGCAGCTTGGATGGGAATAGCAATCAGCCCCAGCATTTT.

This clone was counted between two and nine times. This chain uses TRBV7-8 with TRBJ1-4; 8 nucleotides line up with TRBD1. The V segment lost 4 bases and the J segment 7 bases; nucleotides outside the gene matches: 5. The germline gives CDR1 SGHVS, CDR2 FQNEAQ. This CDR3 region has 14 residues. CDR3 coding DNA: TGTGCCAGCAGCTGGACAGGGCTAGGTGAAAAACTGTTTTTT. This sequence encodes CASSWTGLGEKLFF.

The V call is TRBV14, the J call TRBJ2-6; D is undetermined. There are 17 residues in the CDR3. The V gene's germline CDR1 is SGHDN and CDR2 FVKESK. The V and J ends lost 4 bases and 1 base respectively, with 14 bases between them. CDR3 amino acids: CASSLVTALSGANVLTF. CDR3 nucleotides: TGTGCCAGCAGCCTCGTGACGGCCTTATCTGGGGCCAACGTCCTGACTTTC.

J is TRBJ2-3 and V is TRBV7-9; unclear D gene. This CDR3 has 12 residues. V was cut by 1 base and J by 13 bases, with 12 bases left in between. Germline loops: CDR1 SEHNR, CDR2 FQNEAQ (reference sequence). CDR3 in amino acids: CASSLGGEFEYF. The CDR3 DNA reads TGTGCCAGCAGCTTAGGAGGCGAATTTGAGTATTTT.

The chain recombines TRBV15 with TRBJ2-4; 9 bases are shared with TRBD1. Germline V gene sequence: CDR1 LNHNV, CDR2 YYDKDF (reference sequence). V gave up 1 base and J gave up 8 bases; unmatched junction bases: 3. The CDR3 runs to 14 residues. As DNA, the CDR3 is TGTGCCACCAGCAGAGGACAGGGGGTGGACATTCAGTACTTC. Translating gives CATSRGQGVDIQYF.

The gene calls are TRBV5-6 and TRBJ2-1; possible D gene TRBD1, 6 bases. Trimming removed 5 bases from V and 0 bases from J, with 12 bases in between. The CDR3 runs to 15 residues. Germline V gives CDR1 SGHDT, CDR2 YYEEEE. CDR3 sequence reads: CASRPDRSSYNEQFF. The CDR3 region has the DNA TGTGCCAGCAGACCGGACAGAAGCTCCTACAATGAGCAGTTCTTC.

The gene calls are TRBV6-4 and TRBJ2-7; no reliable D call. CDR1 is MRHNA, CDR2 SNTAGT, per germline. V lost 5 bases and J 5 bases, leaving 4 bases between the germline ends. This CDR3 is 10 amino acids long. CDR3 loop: CASSLNEQYF. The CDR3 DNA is TGTGCCAGCAGTTTAAACGAGCAGTACTTC.

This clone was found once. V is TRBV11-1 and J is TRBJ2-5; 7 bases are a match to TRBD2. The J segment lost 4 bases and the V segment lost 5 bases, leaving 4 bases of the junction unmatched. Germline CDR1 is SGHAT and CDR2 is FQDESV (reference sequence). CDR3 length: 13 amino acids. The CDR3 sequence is CASSPGEGETQYF. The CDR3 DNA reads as TGTGCCAGCAGCCCGGGGGAGGGAGAGACCCAGTACTTC.

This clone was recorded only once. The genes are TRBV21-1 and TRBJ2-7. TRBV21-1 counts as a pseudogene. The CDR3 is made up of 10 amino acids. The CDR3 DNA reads TGTGCCAGCAGCAAACGACTGGACTACTTC. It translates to CASSKRLDYF.

The CDR3: CASSPNTGTTISPQHF. The CDR3 DNA reads as TGTGCCAGCTCACCAAATACAGGGACGACAATCAGCCCCCAGCATTTT. This sequence joins TRBV18 and TRBJ1-5; TRBD1 might be the D (6 bases). The germline V gene encodes CDR1 KGHSH and CDR2 LQKENI. Trimming stripped 2 bases from V and 10 bases from J, with 21 bases between. CDR3 length: 16 amino acids.

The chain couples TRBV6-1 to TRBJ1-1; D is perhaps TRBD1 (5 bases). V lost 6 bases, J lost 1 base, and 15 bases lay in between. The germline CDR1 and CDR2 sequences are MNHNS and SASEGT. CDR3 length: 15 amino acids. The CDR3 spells CASRNRQGRNTEAFF. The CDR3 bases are TGTGCCAGCAGGAACCGTCAGGGACGGAACACTGAAGCTTTCTTT.

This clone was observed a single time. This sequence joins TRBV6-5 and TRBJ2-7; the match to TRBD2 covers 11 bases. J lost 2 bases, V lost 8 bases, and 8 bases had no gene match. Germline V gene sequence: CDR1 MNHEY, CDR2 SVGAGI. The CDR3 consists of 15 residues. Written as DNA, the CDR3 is TGTGCCAGCCGTTCCGGGACTAGCGGAACCTACGAGCAGTACTTC. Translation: CASRSGTSGTYEQYF.

CDR3 sequence: CASSMAGALYNEQFF. Written as DNA, the CDR3 is TGTGCCAGTAGTATGGCGGGAGCCCTCTACAATGAGCAGTTCTTC. The gene calls are TRBV19 and TRBJ2-1; 7 bases fit TRBD2. Germline loops: CDR1 LNHDA, CDR2 SQIVND (reference sequence). V was pared by 3 bases and J by 3 bases, with 5 bases of the junction left unmatched. The CDR3 is made up of 15 amino acids.

CDR3 sequence reads: CASSLGSVYNEQFF. In DNA form, the CDR3 reads TGCGCCAGCAGCTTGGGGTCAGTATACAATGAGCAGTTCTTC. The chain joins TRBV5-1 to TRBJ2-1, with D uncertain. The CDR3 has 14 residues. CDR1 SGHRS and CDR2 YFSETQ come from the germline V gene. With 0 bases removed from V and 4 bases from J, the gap between germline ends came to 8 bases.

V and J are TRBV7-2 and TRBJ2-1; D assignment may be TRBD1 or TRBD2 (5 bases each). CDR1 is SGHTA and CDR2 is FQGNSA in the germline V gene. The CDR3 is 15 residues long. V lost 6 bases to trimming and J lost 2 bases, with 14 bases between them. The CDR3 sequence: CASSSRGAPYNEQFF. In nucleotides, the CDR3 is TGTGCCAGCAGTTCCAGAGGGGCACCCTACAATGAGCAGTTCTTC.

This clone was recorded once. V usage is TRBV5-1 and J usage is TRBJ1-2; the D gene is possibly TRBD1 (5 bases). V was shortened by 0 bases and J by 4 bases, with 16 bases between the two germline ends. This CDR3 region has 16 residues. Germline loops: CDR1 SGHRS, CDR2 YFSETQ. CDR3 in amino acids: CASSLDHLAGSYGYTF. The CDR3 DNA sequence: TGCGCCAGCAGCTTGGATCATCTGGCAGGGTCCTATGGCTACACCTTC. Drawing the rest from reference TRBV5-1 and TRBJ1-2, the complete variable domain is KAGVTQTPRYLIKTRGQQVTLSCSPISGHRSVSWYQQTPGQGLQFLFEYFSETQRNKGNFPGRFSGRQFSNSRSEMNVSTLELGDSALYLCASSLDHLAGSYGYTFGSGTRLTVV.

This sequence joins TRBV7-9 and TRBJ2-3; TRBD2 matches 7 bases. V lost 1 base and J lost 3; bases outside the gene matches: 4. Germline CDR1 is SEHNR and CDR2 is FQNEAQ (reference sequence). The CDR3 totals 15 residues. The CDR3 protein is CASSLGDYITDTQYF. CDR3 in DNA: TGTGCCAGCAGCTTAGGGGACTATATTACAGATACGCAGTATTTT.

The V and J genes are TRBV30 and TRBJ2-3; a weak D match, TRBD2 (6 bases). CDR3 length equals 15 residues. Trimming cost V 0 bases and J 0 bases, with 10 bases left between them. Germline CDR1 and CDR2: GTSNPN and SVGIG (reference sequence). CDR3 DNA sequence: TGTGCCTGGAGTGTTGGAGGGTCCAGCACAGATACGCAGTATTTT. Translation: CAWSVGGSSTDTQYF.

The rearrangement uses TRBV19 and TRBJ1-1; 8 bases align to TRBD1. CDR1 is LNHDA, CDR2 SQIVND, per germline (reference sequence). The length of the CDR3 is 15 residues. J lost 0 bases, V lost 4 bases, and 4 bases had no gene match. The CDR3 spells CASSKTGGLNTEAFF. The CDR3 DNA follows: TGTGCCAGTAGTAAAACAGGGGGTTTGAACACTGAAGCTTTCTTT.

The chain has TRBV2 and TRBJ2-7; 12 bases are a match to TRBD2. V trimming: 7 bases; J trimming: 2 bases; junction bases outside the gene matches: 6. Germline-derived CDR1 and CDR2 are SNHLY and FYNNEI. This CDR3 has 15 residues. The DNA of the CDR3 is TGTGCCAGCACCCTTCGACTAGCGGGGGCCTACGAGCAGTACTTC. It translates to CASTLRLAGAYEQYF.

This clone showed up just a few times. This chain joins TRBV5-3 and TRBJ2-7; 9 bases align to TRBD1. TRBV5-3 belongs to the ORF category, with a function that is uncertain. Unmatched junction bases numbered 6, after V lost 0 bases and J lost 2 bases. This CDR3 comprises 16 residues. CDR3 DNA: TGTGCCAGAAGCTTGGATACGGGACAGGGCCCCTACGAGCAGTACTTC. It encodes CARSLDTGQGPYEQYF.

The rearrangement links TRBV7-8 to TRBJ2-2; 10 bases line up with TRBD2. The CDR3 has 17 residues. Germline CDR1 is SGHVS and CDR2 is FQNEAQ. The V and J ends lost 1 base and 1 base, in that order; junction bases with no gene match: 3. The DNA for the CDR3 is TGTGCCAGCAGCTTAGGGAGACTAGCGGGGAACACCGGGGAGCTGTTTTTT. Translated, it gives CASSLGRLAGNTGELFF.

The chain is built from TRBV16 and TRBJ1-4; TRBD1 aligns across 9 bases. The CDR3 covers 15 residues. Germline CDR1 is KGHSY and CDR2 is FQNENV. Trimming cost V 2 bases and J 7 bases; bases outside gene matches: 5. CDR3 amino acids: CASSQTDRGSEKLFF. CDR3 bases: TGTGCCAGCAGCCAAACAGACAGGGGGAGTGAAAAACTGTTTTTT.

CDR3 protein: CASILVKGQPQHF. The CDR3 DNA is TGTGCCAGCATTTTAGTCAAAGGTCAGCCCCAGCATTTT. This chain connects TRBV6-1 to TRBJ1-5; D is undetermined. The CDR3 is 13 residues long. V gave up 7 bases and J gave up 6 bases, with 13 bases separating them. Germline V lookup: CDR1 MNHNS, CDR2 SASEGT.

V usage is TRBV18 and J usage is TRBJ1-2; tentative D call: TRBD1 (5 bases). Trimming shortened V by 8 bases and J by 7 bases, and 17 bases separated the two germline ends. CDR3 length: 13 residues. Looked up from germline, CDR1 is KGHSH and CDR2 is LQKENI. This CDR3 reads CASTFSRDSGYTF. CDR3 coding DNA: TGTGCCAGCACCTTCAGCAGGGATAGTGGCTACACCTTC.